These 25 T cell receptor beta chains were sequenced from one sample in a study of T and B cells in COVID-19 patients. Multiplex PCR with BIOMED2 TRB-A/B primer pools amplified TRB rearrangements. TCRdb re-called the multiplex PCR reads through MiXCR, storing one row per CDR3 protein. The profile shows roughly 23,000 distinct CDR3 sequences, roughly 27% of them singletons. From blood, roughly 250-500 ng of genomic DNA served as TRB template. The sequencing input was blood. These TCRs come from a human donor who had recovered from COVID-19.

This clonotype was seen more than once but under ten times. The rearrangement joins TRBV18 to TRBJ2-1; 10 nucleotides match TRBD2. The trim removed 3 bases at V and 8 bases at J, leaving 10 bases unmatched. The germline V gene encodes CDR1 KGHSH and CDR2 LQKENI. This CDR3 comprises 16 residues. CDR3 nucleotide sequence: TGTGCCAGCTCACCGATCCTAGCGGGAGTCAGTGATGAGCAGTTCTTC. As protein: CASSPILAGVSDEQFF. The full variable domain, rest sourced from reference TRBV18 and TRBJ2-1, is NAGVMQNPRHLVRRRGQEARLRCSPMKGHSHVYWYRQLPEEGLKFMVYLQKENIIDESGMPKERFSAEFPKEGPSILRIQQVVRGDSAAYFCASSPILAGVSDEQFFGPGTRLTVL.

This clonotype is labeled as medium-sized. The gene calls are TRBV19 and TRBJ2-3, with D possibly being TRBD1 (5 bases). This CDR3 is 16 amino acids long. Germline V CDR1 and CDR2: LNHDA, SQIVND (reference sequence). The V end lost 1 base, the J end lost 0 bases, and 11 bases lay between the germline ends. The CDR3 is CASSIGAGLSTDTQYF. In DNA, the CDR3 is TGTGCCAGTAGTATAGGGGCAGGGTTGAGCACAGATACGCAGTATTTT. Supplemented by reference TRBV19 and TRBJ2-3, the full variable domain reads DGGITQSPKYLFRKEGQNVTLSCEQNLNHDAMYWYRQDPGQGLRLIYYSQIVNDFQKGDIAEGYSVSREKKESFPLTVTSAQKNPTAFYLCASSIGAGLSTDTQYFGPGTRLTVL.

This clonotype was counted between two and nine times. V is TRBV6-1 and J is TRBJ1-2; tentative D call: TRBD1 (6 bases). Trimming stripped 2 bases from V and 8 bases from J, with 12 bases between. This CDR3 spans 13 amino acids. Per germline, CDR1 MNHNS and CDR2 SASEGT. CDR3 sequence: CASSEMGARGYTF. The CDR3 region has the DNA TGTGCCAGCAGTGAAATGGGGGCGCGGGGCTACACCTTC.

The chain is built from TRBV5-1 and TRBJ1-1, with a tentative D call TRBD1 (6 bases). The CDR3 contains 14 residues. V was clipped by 5 bases and J by 0 bases, with 11 bases between them. Per the germline V gene, CDR1 is SGHRS and CDR2 is YFSETQ. The DNA of the CDR3 is TGCGCCAGCAGTAGTCAGGGGATGAACACTGAAGCTTTCTTT. Translating gives CASSSQGMNTEAFF.

With respect to this clonotype: This may come from a read error, since a much larger clone is one base off. The chain recombines TRBV19 with TRBJ2-1; 7 bases fit TRBD2. The germline V gene encodes CDR1 LNHDA and CDR2 SQIVND (reference sequence). CDR3 length equals 14 residues. The chain's CDR3 is CACSVWLADNEQFF. Here the CDR3 DNA reads TGTGCCTGTAGCGTTTGGCTAGCGGACAATGAGCAGTTCTTC.

V and J are TRBV18 and TRBJ2-1, with TRBD2 matching 12 bases. The CDR3 has 18 amino acids. V was clipped by 6 bases and J by 3 bases; unmatched bases: 12. Germline CDR1 reads KGHSH; CDR2 reads LQKENI. DNA for the CDR3: TGTGCCAGCTCCCCCAGCCTAGCGGGGGGGCCGATCTACAATGAGCAGTTCTTC. This sequence encodes CASSPSLAGGPIYNEQFF. The full variable domain, with the rest looked up from reference TRBV18 and TRBJ2-1, is NAGVMQNPRHLVRRRGQEARLRCSPMKGHSHVYWYRQLPEEGLKFMVYLQKENIIDESGMPKERFSAEFPKEGPSILRIQQVVRGDSAAYFCASSPSLAGGPIYNEQFFGPGTRLTVL.

This rearrangement joins TRBV5-6 to TRBJ1-2, with D possibly matching TRBD1 (5 bases). V was shortened by 3 bases and J by 4 bases, with 13 bases between the two germline ends. This CDR3 is 14 amino acids long. Germline assignment: CDR1 SGHDT and CDR2 YYEEEE. CDR3 region: CASSSGTEGYGYTF. The CDR3, as DNA: TGTGCCAGCAGCTCAGGGACCGAGGGCTATGGCTACACCTTC.

The V and J genes are TRBV12-3 or TRBV12-4 and TRBJ1-2; 8 positions match TRBD1. V was clipped by 7 bases and J by 4 bases; unmatched bases: 8. The CDR3 has 14 residues. CDR3 amino acids: CASTQGQGLYGYTF. CDR3 DNA: TGTGCCAGCACCCAAGGACAGGGACTCTATGGCTACACCTTC.

This clonotype was counted only a few times. The chain employs TRBV5-4 and TRBJ1-1, with D possibly TRBD1 on 6 matching bases. The CDR3 covers 15 residues. Germline V gene data show CDR1 as SGHNT and CDR2 as YYREEE (reference sequence). Trimming removed 0 bases at V and 0 bases at J, with 9 bases between. CDR3 loop: CASSLGGRLNTEAFF. The CDR3 nucleotides are TGTGCCAGCAGCTTGGGGGGGCGGTTGAACACTGAAGCTTTCTTT.

This clonotype was seen more than once but under ten times. V usage is TRBV6-5 and J usage is TRBJ1-2; D is perhaps TRBD1 (6 bases). From germline, CDR1 is MNHEY and CDR2 SVGAGI. CDR3 size: 15 residues. V shed 5 bases and J shed 2 bases, with 15 bases lying between them. Here the CDR3 reads CASSTPGGGNYGYTF. The DNA for the CDR3 is TGTGCCAGCAGTACCCCGGGGGGGGGCAACTATGGCTACACCTTC.

The chain joins TRBV11-2 to TRBJ1-2; 8 nucleotides align to TRBD1. V was pared by 5 bases and J by 7 bases, with 12 bases of the junction left unmatched. Looked up from germline, CDR1 is SGHAT and CDR2 is FQNNGV. The CDR3 extends over 15 amino acids. Written as DNA, the CDR3 is TGTGCCAGCAGCCTCCTTCGGACAGGGTTGGGTGGCTACACCTTC. Encoded protein: CASSLLRTGLGGYTF.

This clonotype came up a few times. V is TRBV5-4 and J is TRBJ1-2; D possibly corresponds to TRBD1 (6 bases). V lost 5 bases to trimming and J lost 4 bases, with 12 bases between them. CDR3 length equals 13 residues. CDR1 and CDR2 from the germline V gene are SGHNT and YYREEE (reference sequence). This CDR3 is CASRTDSSYGYTF. The DNA for the CDR3 is TGTGCCAGCAGAACGGACAGTAGCTATGGCTACACCTTC.

In this sample, this clonotype turned up many times. The gene calls are TRBV19 and TRBJ2-1; D possibly corresponds to TRBD1 (7 bases). The ends were cut back, 9 bases at V and 9 bases at J, with 18 bases in the middle. This CDR3 spans 13 amino acids. Germline V CDR1 and CDR2: LNHDA, SQIVND (reference sequence). The CDR3 sequence is CASAAAQGGEQFF. Written as DNA, the CDR3 is TGTGCCAGCGCCGCGGCGCAGGGGGGTGAGCAGTTCTTC.

This clonotype was seen just once. V is TRBV24-1 and J is TRBJ2-1; the D gene is possibly TRBD1 (6 bases). Germline-derived CDR1 and CDR2 are KGHDR and SFDVKD. Trimming stripped 2 bases from V and 6 bases from J, with 13 bases between. This CDR3 spans 15 amino acids. The CDR3 here is CATSDSEGESNEQFF. DNA for the CDR3: TGTGCCACCAGTGATTCTGAGGGGGAGTCCAATGAGCAGTTCTTC.

This clonotype was seen many times. J is TRBJ2-1 and V is TRBV6-5; 7 bases fit TRBD2. Germline values: CDR1 MNHEY, CDR2 SVGAGI. This CDR3 spans 14 amino acids. The V segment lost 5 bases and the J segment 2 bases; nucleotides outside the gene matches: 3. CDR3 residues: CASSRGGAYNEQFF. CDR3 in DNA: TGTGCCAGCAGTCGGGGAGGGGCCTACAATGAGCAGTTCTTC.

This clonotype was seen a few times. The V call is TRBV14, the J call TRBJ1-4; TRBD1 might be the D (6 bases). The CDR3 is made up of 15 amino acids. Germline V CDR1 and CDR2: SGHDN, FVKESK. Trimming pared 5 bases from V and 3 bases from J, leaving 13 bases between. CDR3 protein: CASSLRTASNEKLFF. The CDR3 DNA reads TGTGCCAGCAGCTTACGGACAGCATCTAATGAAAAACTGTTTTTT.

This clonotype counts as medium-sized. The V and J genes are TRBV6-5 and TRBJ2-5; TRBD2 matches at 12 bases. Trimming removed 0 bases from V and 4 bases from J; junction bases left unmatched: 6. Germline-derived CDR1 and CDR2 are MNHEY and SVGAGI. The CDR3 has 17 amino acids. CDR3 coding DNA: TGTGCCAGCAGTTACTCGATCCCGGGACTAGCGGGAGAGACCCAGTACTTC. It yields the protein CASSYSIPGLAGETQYF.

The V and J genes are TRBV5-4 and TRBJ1-3; the D is unclear. Germline values: CDR1 SGHNT, CDR2 YYREEE (reference sequence). The CDR3 has 13 residues. V was pared by 4 bases and J by 0 bases, with 5 bases between. Here the CDR3 reads CASSEYSGNTIYF. The CDR3 DNA sequence: TGTGCCAGCAGCGAGTACTCTGGAAACACCATATATTTT.

By sample share, this clonotype is medium-sized. V and J are TRBV29-1 and TRBJ2-5, with D possibly being TRBD2 (6 bases). Per germline, CDR1 SQVTM and CDR2 ANQGSEA. This CDR3 has 14 amino acids. V was pared by 7 bases and J by 4 bases, with 19 bases between. Here the CDR3 reads CSASRVPRGETQYF. CDR3 DNA sequence: TGCAGCGCCAGCCGGGTCCCGCGGGGAGAGACCCAGTACTTC.

The sample holds many counts of this clonotype. The rearrangement links TRBV6-5 to TRBJ2-3; 9 nucleotides match TRBD1. Trimming cost V 0 bases and J 0 bases; bases outside gene matches: 4. The CDR3 covers 17 residues. From germline, CDR1 is MNHEY and CDR2 SVGAGI. The CDR3 reads CASSYSVGTGSTDTQYF. In nucleotides, the CDR3 is TGTGCCAGCAGTTACTCCGTGGGGACAGGGAGCACAGATACGCAGTATTTT.

By its share, this clonotype is medium-sized. V is TRBV5-4 and J is TRBJ2-3, with D perhaps being TRBD1 or TRBD2 (5 bases each). Between the trimmed V and J ends, which lost 2 bases and 4 bases, there was a span of 11 bases. CDR3 size: 14 residues. Germline loops: CDR1 SGHNT, CDR2 YYREEE (reference sequence). The chain's CDR3 is CASSLRGAADTQYF. The CDR3 bases are TGTGCCAGCAGCTTAAGAGGGGCGGCAGATACGCAGTATTTT. Filled out from reference TRBV5-4 and TRBJ2-3, the complete variable domain reads ETGVTQSPTHLIKTRGQQVTLRCSSQSGHNTVSWYQQALGQGPQFIFQYYREEENGRGNFPPRFSGLQFPNYSSELNVNALELDDSALYLCASSLRGAADTQYFGPGTRLTVL.

This clonotype is medium-sized (0.01 to 0.1%). The CDR3 DNA sequence: TGCAGCGTTGGGGAGAGGAGCTATGGCTACACCTTC. Translation gives CSVGERSYGYTF. The chain recombines TRBV29-1 with TRBJ1-2, with no clear D. The CDR3 has 12 amino acids. V was clipped by 4 bases and J by 4 bases, with 10 bases between them. Germline-derived CDR1 and CDR2 are SQVTM and ANQGSEA.

The gene calls are TRBV6-1 and TRBJ2-7; 8 positions agree with TRBD2. The V gene's germline CDR1 is MNHNS and CDR2 SASEGT. This CDR3 contains 13 residues. The V and J ends lost 7 bases and 2 bases, in that order; junction bases with no gene match: 4. CDR3 in DNA: TGTGCCAGCATGACGGGAGGGCCCTACGAGCAGTACTTC. Encoded protein: CASMTGGPYEQYF.

This clonotype has a single count. A read error may produce the germline difference seen at one junction end. This chain's CDR3 is CASSEDRNNQTQHF. Written as DNA, the CDR3 is TGTGCCAGCAGCGAAGACAGAAACAATCAGACCCAGCATTTT. The gene calls are TRBV6-1 and TRBJ1-5; tentative D call: TRBD1 (5 bases). The length of the CDR3 is 14 residues. The germline V gene has CDR1 MNHNS and CDR2 SASEGT.

This clonotype was counted a few times. The chain couples TRBV12-3 or TRBV12-4 to TRBJ1-1, with TRBD1 matching 7 bases. J lost 1 base, V lost 6 bases, and 5 bases had no gene match. The CDR3 totals 14 residues. CDR3: CASSIDRENTEAFF. CDR3 sequence (DNA): TGTGCCAGCAGCATAGACAGGGAGAACACTGAAGCTTTCTTT.